This paragraph covers one T cell receptor beta chain sequence. Antigen specificity is unknown. The data were obtained in a study of T cell responses to AZD1222 COVID-19 vaccine. Findings and limits, study-wide: Spike-specific TCR breadth and depth went up after people got two AZD1222 doses.

Second-dose schedules of about 4 or about 12 weeks were combined. The protocol was immunoSEQ multiplex PCR, while the TCRdb copy is restricted to in-frame clones and leaves out a portion. The sample has 150,000 to 200,000 clones, about 91% seen once. This receptor was taken from an adult who received the AZD1222 COVID-19 vaccine. The specimen was peripheral blood, collected 28 days after the second AZD1222 dose.

CDR3 coding DNA: TGTGCCAGCAGTGAAGCGATGGGGACAAGCAATCAGCCCCAGCATTTT. It is translated as CASSEAMGTSNQPQHF. The chain has TRBV6-1 and TRBJ1-5; D is possibly TRBD1 (6 bases). V was cut by 0 bases and J by 1 base, with 10 bases left in between. CDR3 size: 16 residues. The germline CDR1 and CDR2 sequences are MNHNS and SASEGT.